The present T cell receptor (beta chain) was sequenced within a study of Ad26.COV2.S vaccination and SARS-CoV-2 variants. The CDR3 sequence is 14 residues long. Germline V gene lookup returns CDR1 SGHVS and CDR2 FQNEAQ. The V end was cut by 5 bases, the J end by 6 bases, with 13 bases between. The treatment here: approximately 18 received Ad26.COV2.S at low or high dose, single or two shots; about 5 received placebo; per-sample allocation not given. Specimen acquisition occurred on day 63 following the initial vaccine or placebo injection. Assay used: immunoSEQ multiplex PCR; TCRdb lists only in-frame clones, some missing. The sample holds hundreds of thousands of clones; around 88% are singletons and the top ten take around 4.5%.

Here the sequenced sample was peripheral blood, taken in a trial of Ad26.COV2.S vaccine versus placebo. This clonotype was obtained from a person between 18 and 60 years old who received the Ad26.COV2.S COVID-19 vaccine or a placebo. This chain links TRBV7-8 with TRBJ2-2; D tentatively fits TRBD1 or TRBD2 (5 bases each). Written as DNA, the CDR3 is TGTGCCAGCAGCGCCCGGGACGGTGCCGGGGAGCTGTTTTTT. It codes for CASSARDGAGELFF.